This TCR beta chain is drawn from a study of blood T cell repertoires in COVID-19. The overall study: COVID-19 samples, acute and convalescent, were from the United States, Italy and Spain. In each case, the material was cDNA or gDNA derived from T cells, B-cell-depleted T cells, or PBMCs.

In the authors' workflow: Researchers report that nucleated cell counts were estimated from reference gene primer amplification. Using immunoSEQ multiplex PCR, the repertoire was profiled, and TCRdb retains in-frame clones only, with some absent. D and trimming were read from the DNA, whereas the V and J calls and clone size are those reported in that table. The sample has 81,000 or so clones, roughly 83% seen once. Germline V lookup: CDR1 SGHAT, CDR2 FQNNGV. The CDR3 consists of 14 residues. V shed 0 bases and J shed 7 bases, with 13 bases lying between them. The chain is built from TRBV11-2 and TRBJ2-7; D may be TRBD1 (5 bases). This receptor was identified in a man aged 45-65 years with active COVID-19. Specimen: peripheral blood. CDR3 region: CASSLDGPAGEQYF. CDR3 DNA: TGTGCCAGCAGCTTAGATGGCCCTGCAGGGGAGCAGTACTTC.